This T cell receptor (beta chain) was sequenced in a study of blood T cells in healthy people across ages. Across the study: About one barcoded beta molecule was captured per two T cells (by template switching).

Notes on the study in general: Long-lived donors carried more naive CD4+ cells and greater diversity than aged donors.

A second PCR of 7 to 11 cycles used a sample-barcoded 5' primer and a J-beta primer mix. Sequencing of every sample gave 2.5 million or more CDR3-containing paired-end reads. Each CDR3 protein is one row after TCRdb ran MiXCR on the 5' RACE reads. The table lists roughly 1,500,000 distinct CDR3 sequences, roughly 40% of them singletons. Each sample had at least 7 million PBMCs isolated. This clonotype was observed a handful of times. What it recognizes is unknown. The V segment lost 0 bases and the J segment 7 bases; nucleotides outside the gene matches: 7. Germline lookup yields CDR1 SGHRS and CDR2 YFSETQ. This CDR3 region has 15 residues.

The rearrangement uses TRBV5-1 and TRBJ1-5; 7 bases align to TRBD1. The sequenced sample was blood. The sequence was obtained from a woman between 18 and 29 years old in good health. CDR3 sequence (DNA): TGCGCCAGCAGCTTGGGGCAGGGGGGCGAGCAGCCCCAGCATTTT. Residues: CASSLGQGGEQPQHF.